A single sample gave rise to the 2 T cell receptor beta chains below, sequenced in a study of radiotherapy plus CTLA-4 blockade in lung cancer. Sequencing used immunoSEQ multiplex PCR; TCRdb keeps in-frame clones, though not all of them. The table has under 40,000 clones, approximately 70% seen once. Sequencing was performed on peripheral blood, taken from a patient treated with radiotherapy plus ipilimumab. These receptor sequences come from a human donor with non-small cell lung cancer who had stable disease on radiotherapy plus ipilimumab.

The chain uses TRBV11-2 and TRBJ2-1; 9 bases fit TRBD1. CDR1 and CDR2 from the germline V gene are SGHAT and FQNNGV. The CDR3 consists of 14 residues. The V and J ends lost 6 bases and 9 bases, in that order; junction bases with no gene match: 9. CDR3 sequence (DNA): TGTGCCAGCAGGACCGGGACAGGGAATATTGAGCAGTTCTTC. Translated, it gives CASRTGTGNIEQFF.

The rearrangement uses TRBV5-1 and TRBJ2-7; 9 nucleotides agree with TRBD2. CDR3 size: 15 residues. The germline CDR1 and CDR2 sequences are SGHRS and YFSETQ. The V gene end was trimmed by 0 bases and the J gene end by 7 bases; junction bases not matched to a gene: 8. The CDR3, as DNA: TGCGCCAGCAGCTTGGTTGCTAGCGGGGTGTCGGAGCAGTACTTC. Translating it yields CASSLVASGVSEQYF.